These T cell receptor beta chains were read from a single sample in a study of T cells in Graves' hyperthyroidism and ophthalmopathy. TCRdb redid the calling of the multiplex PCR reads with MiXCR, one entry per CDR3 protein. The table lists some 420,000 distinct CDR3 sequences, 12% to 15% of them singletons, with around 5.3% in the top ten. Sample: blood. The receptors originated from a woman aged 18-35 years with Graves' hyperthyroidism. Both conserved end residues are part of each CDR3. Fields, in order: clone size, J gene, CDR3 length, V gene, D gene, CDR3 DNA, CDR3 protein. A D gene is named only where the DNA matches it firmly. Some rows mark clone size as missing; the rest say once, few, many or name a class of expanded clone.

NA	TRBJ1-2	14	TRBV30	TRBD1	TGTGCCTGGAGACCTACCGGGACAGGGGAGGGCTACACCTTC	CAWRPTGTGEGYTF
NA	TRBJ2-5	17	TRBV28	NA	TGTGCCAGCAGTACTCCCGTAGGGAACGACGGAGGAGAGACCCAGTACTTC	CASSTPVGNDGGETQYF
many	TRBJ1-2	14	TRBV10-3	TRBD1	TGTGCCATCAGTGAACGACAGGGGGACTATGGCTACACCTTC	CAISERQGDYGYTF
many	TRBJ2-7	12	TRBV20-1	NA	TGCAGTGCTAGTGTAAGCTATAGCGAGCAGTACTTC	CSASVSYSEQYF
many	TRBJ2-2	15	TRBV7-9	NA	TGTGCCAGCAGCCCACCCCGGGGGGCAACCGGGGAGCTGTTTTTT	CASSPPRGATGELFF
many	TRBJ2-1	16	TRBV20-1	TRBD2	TGCAGTGCTAGACCCCCCGGGACTAGCACCTACAATGAGCAGTTCTTC	CSARPPGTSTYNEQFF
many	TRBJ2-6	18	TRBV7-3	TRBD1	TGTGCCAGCAGCTTAACTGGGACAGCAATGGTTGGGGCCAACGTCCTGACTTTC	CASSLTGTAMVGANVLTF
many	TRBJ2-7	16	TRBV6-1	TRBD1	TGTGCCAGCAGTTCAGCGCTGGGACAGGGGGGCCACGAGCAGTACTTC	CASSSALGQGGHEQYF
few	TRBJ2-3	12	TRBV3-1	TRBD2	TGTTCCAGCGGGGCTAGCACAGATACGCAGTATTTT	CSSGASTDTQYF
many	TRBJ2-3	13	TRBV9	NA	TGTGCCAGCAGCGTAGGGGACTCAGATACGCAGTATTTT	CASSVGDSDTQYF
NA	TRBJ1-6	14	TRBV7-6	NA	TGTGCCAGCAGTGAAGAGCCAGGGAGGCCACCCCTCCACTTT	CASSEEPGRPPLHF
many	TRBJ2-1	13	TRBV29-1	TRBD2	TGCAGCGTTCTAGCGGGAGTGCTCGATGAGCAGTTCTTC	CSVLAGVLDEQFF
NA	TRBJ2-1	17	TRBV7-8	TRBD2	TGTGCCAGCAGCCGACTAGCGGGAGAGAGCTCCTACAATGAGCAGTTCTTC	CASSRLAGESSYNEQFF
many	TRBJ2-1	12	TRBV30	NA	TGTGCCTGGAGTGTACACGATGTTGAGCAGTTCTTC	CAWSVHDVEQFF
few	TRBJ1-1	17	TRBV19	NA	TGTGCCAGTAGCCATACCACTCGAGTAAGGGGGTGGACTGAAGCTTTCTTT	CASSHTTRVRGWTEAFF
many	TRBJ2-5	14	TRBV6-1	TRBD2	TGTGCCAGCAGTTCTTTAGCGGGAGGAGAGACCCAGTACTTC	CASSSLAGGETQYF
NA	TRBJ2-7	19	TRBV7-6	TRBD2	TGTGCCAGCAGCTTAGCTCCCGGGACTAGCGGGAGAGTCGCCTACGAGCAGTACTTC	CASSLAPGTSGRVAYEQYF
few	TRBJ2-1	14	TRBV11-2	NA	TGTGCCAGCAGCTTAGACGGTATAAACAATGAGCAGTTCTTC	CASSLDGINNEQFF
few	TRBJ2-7	14	TRBV30	TRBD2	TGTGCCTGGAGTCGGGCGGGAGGGCTAGGGGAGCAGTACTTC	CAWSRAGGLGEQYF
NA	TRBJ2-7	15	TRBV19	TRBD1	TGTGCCAGTAGTATTCGGGACAGGGGGCCCTACGAGCAGTACTTC	CASSIRDRGPYEQYF
many	TRBJ2-1	13	TRBV11-1	NA	TGTGCCAGCAGCTTACAACCCTACAATGAGCAGTTCTTC	CASSLQPYNEQFF
many	TRBJ2-1	15	TRBV18	NA	TGTGCCAGCTCACCTTATATGACAGGAGACAATGAGCAGTTCTTC	CASSPYMTGDNEQFF
few	TRBJ1-4	15	TRBV19	TRBD1	TGTGCCAGTAGTATACTGGGACAGAATAATGAAAAACTGTTTTTT	CASSILGQNNEKLFF
NA	TRBJ2-1	18	TRBV4-1	TRBD2	TGCGCCAGCAGCCAAGAGGGGCTACTAGCGGGAGGAGGGAATGAGCAGTTCTTC	CASSQEGLLAGGGNEQFF
few	TRBJ2-6	18	TRBV7-8	NA	TGTGCCAGCAGCTTGATGACCGGGACTCTCTCTGGGGCCAACGTCCTGACTTTC	CASSLMTGTLSGANVLTF
many	TRBJ2-1	15	TRBV7-2	NA	TGTGCCAGCAGCTTAGTCAGCGGTCAGCGGAATGAGCAGTTCTTC	CASSLVSGQRNEQFF
NA	TRBJ2-7	16	TRBV11-3	TRBD2	TGTGCCAGCAGCTTAGTTGGCTCTAGCGGGACGTACGAGCAGTACTTC	CASSLVGSSGTYEQYF
NA	TRBJ2-4	15	TRBV5-4	NA	TGTGCCAGCAGCCGAATCGACAGGCCCAAAAACATTCAGTACTTC	CASSRIDRPKNIQYF
NA	TRBJ2-7	11	TRBV10-1	TRBD1	TGCGCCCTGACAGGGCCCCACGAGCAGTACTTC	CALTGPHEQYF
NA	TRBJ2-5	11	TRBV29-1	NA	TGCAGCGTTGGAAGCCAAGAGACCCAGTACTTC	CSVGSQETQYF
many	TRBJ1-2	13	TRBV20-1	NA	TGCAGTGCTAGGCAGCAGAATAACTATGGCTACACCTTC	CSARQQNNYGYTF
NA	TRBJ2-1	15	TRBV7-9	TRBD2	TGTGCCAGCAGCGATTTAGCGGGATTCTACAATGAGCAGTTCTTC	CASSDLAGFYNEQFF
NA	TRBJ2-1	15	TRBV20-1	TRBD2	TGCAGTGCTAGGAGACTAGCGGGAGTGTACAATGAGCAGTTCTTC	CSARRLAGVYNEQFF